This TCR beta chain is drawn from a study of identical twins (dated by TCRdb to 2016 to 2017). Background on the whole study: To test whether fetal clonotypes persist, this study deep-sequenced TCR alpha and beta repertoires from monozygotic twins, from unrelated adults of various ages, and from cord blood. To rule out contamination, replicate twin experiments were performed at different times with different library preparation protocols. Study-level results and caveats: In beta out-of-frame sequences, excess twin sharing was weaker, because having fewer shared sequences lowered the signal-to-noise ratio. Out-of-frame TCR alpha sharing in monozygotic twins was systematically underestimated by recombination models, whereas sharing between unrelated individuals was in agreement with the recombination models. Fewer insertions were carried by abundant cord blood beta clonotypes; a weaker similar trend was observed in young adult naive repertoires, while no such trend was observed in memory repertoires. Compared with coincidental sharing between unrelated individuals, out-of-frame TCR alpha sequences shared between twins had an excess of sequences with low generation probability. Because the same donors could not be followed over many years, the conclusions relied on cross-sectional statistical analysis. Zero-insertion analyses could be partly confounded by invariant T cells such as MAIT and iNKT, although diverse VJ usage argued against such confounding for most clonotypes.

Library preparation employed 5' RACE. TCRdb shows the sequencer as Illumina HiSeq 2000. A universal primer binding site was added through template switching, and the final cDNA carried a unique molecular identifier so that TCR cDNA molecules could be counted accurately. First-strand cDNA for TCR alpha and beta chains was synthesized from specific primers in the conserved constant-segment region. Each cDNA library was double barcoded, with a SMART-Mk sample barcode plus Illumina barcodes, to control for contamination. TruSeq adapter sequences, together with Illumina sample barcodes, were added in two successive PCR steps. TCR alpha and beta cDNA libraries were sequenced on the Illumina HiSeq platform with custom primers. Under the source paper's analysis protocol: MiGEC processed the raw reads to extract unique molecular identifiers, while MiXCR was used to determine the CDR3 positions. Recombination models were inferred per individual with the repgenHMM and IGoR tools using an EM algorithm. The tcR package in R was used for shared clonotype analysis, with sharing normalized by the product of cloneset sizes. Out-of-frame nonproductive sequences were analyzed to study raw recombination free of thymic and clonal selection effects. TCRdb reran the public reads through fastp at Q25 and MiXCR, keeping productive beta chains. Under each unique CDR3 protein, matching rows form one entry showing the most common genes and DNA. TCRdb's processing, not the authors' own work, is the source of the V and J calls. In this sample the table shows 1.5 million to 2 million distinct CDR3 sequences, under 35% of which occur a single time. About 0.3% of the sample lies in the top ten.

There are a few counts of this clonotype. The target of this receptor is not known. Qualities for individual bases were not recorded, and no much larger clone is one base off. All donors were healthy Caucasians. There are 19 amino acids in the CDR3, from cysteine to phenylalanine inclusive. Kept here is only the CDR3 DNA, which spans 57 bases and is read in frame from base 1. The germline V end is reduced by 6 bases and the J end by 7 bases; junction bases left unmatched: 18. The sequence came from a newborn girl in good health. Recombination joined TRBV12-3 or TRBV12-4 with TRBJ1-4, with 12 bases aligning to TRBD1. Sequencing used cord blood. The nucleotide sequence is given as TGTGCCAGCAGCATTACGTGGGATCCCGGGACAGGGGGCGTTGAAAAACTGTTTTTT. This codes for CASSITWDPGTGGVEKLFF.